This entry lists 9 T cell receptor beta chains sequenced from one sample in a study of blood T cell repertoires in COVID-19. This table comes from immunoSEQ multiplex PCR, and its TCRdb copy is limited to in-frame clones, with some not included. This repertoire shows 250,000 to 300,000 clones, 89% found once; its top ten account for approximately 13%. The sample comprised peripheral blood. The receptors here all came from a woman aged 60-70 years with acute or convalescent COVID-19.

The gene calls are TRBV7-2 and TRBJ2-5; D might be TRBD1 (6 bases). This CDR3 contains 13 residues. The germline V gene has CDR1 SGHTA and CDR2 FQGNSA. With 0 bases removed from V and 5 bases from J, the gap between germline ends came to 7 bases. For the CDR3, the DNA is TGTGCCAGCAGCTTAGCGAGGGGGGAGACCCAGTACTTC. Protein sequence: CASSLARGETQYF.

The chain joins TRBV7-9 to TRBJ1-5; 11 bases agree with TRBD1. J was trimmed by 6 bases and V by 1 base; bases with no gene match: 8. Per germline, CDR1 SEHNR and CDR2 FQNEAQ (reference sequence). The CDR3 is made up of 17 amino acids. CDR3 sequence (DNA): TGTGCCAGCAGCTTAGTTATCGGGACAGGGGGTCCTCAGCCCCAGCATTTT. It yields the protein CASSLVIGTGGPQPQHF.

The chain recombines TRBV23-1 with TRBJ2-2; 8 nucleotides agree with TRBD1. TRBV23-1 is sorted into the ORF group, with uncertain function. This CDR3 spans 16 amino acids. Trimming took 8 bases from V and 1 from J; bases not matched to a gene: 9. Here the CDR3 DNA reads TGCGCCAGCGGAACAGGGGGTGGCCAGAACACCGGGGAGCTGTTTTTT. This gives the protein CASGTGGGQNTGELFF.

V usage is TRBV15 and J usage is TRBJ2-5; weak D call: TRBD1 (5 bases). The CDR3 sequence is 16 residues long. Germline CDR1 is LNHNV and CDR2 is YYDKDF (reference sequence). The germline V and J ends were trimmed by 0 bases and 5 bases, with 16 bases remaining between them. CDR3 DNA sequence: TGTGCCACCAGCAGAGATAGGGCAGGGATTTGGGAGACCCAGTACTTC. Its protein is CATSRDRAGIWETQYF.

The chain uses TRBV10-2 and TRBJ1-2; D may be TRBD1 (6 bases). V was clipped by 6 bases and J by 4 bases, with 9 bases between them. The CDR3 extends over 12 amino acids. Germline CDR1 is WSHSY and CDR2 is SAAADI. The CDR3 here is CASRTDSYGYTF. In DNA form, the CDR3 reads TGCGCCAGCAGGACGGACAGCTATGGCTACACCTTC.

The CDR3 loop reads CASTYYRNNEKLFF. The DNA of the CDR3 is TGTGCCAGCACCTACTATCGCAATAATGAAAAACTGTTTTTT. This chain links TRBV5-6 with TRBJ1-4; D gene uncertain. The CDR3 contains 14 residues. Trimming shortened V by 6 bases and J by 4 bases, and 13 bases separated the two germline ends. Per the germline V gene, CDR1 is SGHDT and CDR2 is YYEEEE.

V gene TRBV5-1 combines with J gene TRBJ2-5; TRBD1 matches 10 bases. The V and J ends lost 4 bases and 4 bases, in that order; junction bases with no gene match: 7. The CDR3 spans 15 residues. CDR1 is SGHRS, CDR2 YFSETQ, per germline. The CDR3 sequence: CASSLPGQGGETQYF. As DNA, the CDR3 is TGCGCCAGCAGCCTCCCCGGACAGGGGGGAGAGACCCAGTACTTC.

The rearrangement joins TRBV7-3 to TRBJ2-5; 9 positions agree with TRBD2. The V gene's germline CDR1 is SGHTA and CDR2 FQGTGA. Trimming removed 2 bases from V and 1 base from J; junction bases left unmatched: 2. The CDR3 spans 15 residues. The CDR3 sequence is CASSLGGGVQETQYF. CDR3 in DNA: TGTGCCAGCAGCTTAGGCGGGGGGGTCCAAGAGACCCAGTACTTC.

Here the CDR3 DNA reads TGTGCCAGTAGTATAAGGGGTTGGGGCACAGATACGCAGTATTTT. Protein: CASSIRGWGTDTQYF. V usage is TRBV19 and J usage is TRBJ2-3, with a tentative D call TRBD1 (5 bases). CDR1 and CDR2 (germline): LNHDA, SQIVND (reference sequence). V lost 2 bases and J 1 base, leaving 10 bases between the germline ends. This CDR3 region has 15 residues.